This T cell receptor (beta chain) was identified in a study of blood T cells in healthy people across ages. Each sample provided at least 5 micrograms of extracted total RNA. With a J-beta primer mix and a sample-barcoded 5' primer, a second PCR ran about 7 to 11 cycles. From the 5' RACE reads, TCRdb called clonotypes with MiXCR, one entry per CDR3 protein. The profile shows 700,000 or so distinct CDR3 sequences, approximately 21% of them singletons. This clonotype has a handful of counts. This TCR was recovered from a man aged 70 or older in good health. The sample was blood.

The CDR3 reads CSAASGTGQNEQFF. CDR3 bases: TGCAGTGCTGCCTCCGGGACAGGACAAAATGAGCAGTTCTTC. This chain joins TRBV20-1 and TRBJ2-1; 8 bases are a match to TRBD1. The CDR3 length is 14 residues. The V gene's germline CDR1 is DFQATT and CDR2 SNEGSKA (reference sequence). The junction had 10 bases not matched to a gene; V was cut back by 5 bases and J by 7 bases.